These T cell receptor beta chains were read from a single sample in a study of CD8 T cells in Susac syndrome. TCRdb itself ran the immunoSEQ multiplex PCR reads through MiXCR, one entry per CDR3 protein. The table has under 150,000 distinct CDR3 sequences, around 85% seen once. The sample comprised CD8+ T cells from PBMCs. Source of these receptors: a human donor with multiple sclerosis. Both conserved end residues are trimmed from each CDR3. Fields, in order: V gene, clone size, J gene, CDR3 protein. Where a row states a size, it is once, few, many or the class of an expanded clone; other rows omit it.

>TRBV7-9|NA|TRBJ2-1
ASSLGIWEQF
>TRBV12-3/TRBV12-4|NA|TRBJ2-2
ASSPLENTGELF
>TRBV24-1|NA|TRBJ2-1
ATSDSWRGNEQF
>TRBV19|NA|TRBJ1-5
ASSILRTNQPQH
>TRBV4-1|few|TRBJ2-4
ASSPDRASSKNIQY
>TRBV24-1|NA|TRBJ2-1
ATSDFEQGNEQF
>TRBV19|NA|TRBJ2-1
ASSIGGQGIYEQF
>TRBV2|once|TRBJ2-7
ASNRSPGQKDYEQY
>TRBV7-6|NA|TRBJ1-2
ASSLAAGTVSYGYT
>TRBV7-7|NA|TRBJ1-1
ASSPLGTGATEAF
>TRBV4-1|NA|TRBJ2-3
ASSQAGGHISTDTQY
>TRBV2|NA|TRBJ2-3
ASSDLGLSTDTQY
>TRBV7-9|NA|TRBJ1-6
ASSKSGGLNSPLH
>TRBV12-3/TRBV12-4|NA|TRBJ2-5
ASSQGWTNSETQY
>TRBV2|NA|TRBJ1-1
ASSEQTGKNTEAF
>TRBV11-3|NA|TRBJ2-5
ASSLDGSGTQETQY
>TRBV24-1|NA|TRBJ2-3
ATSDLVGGPDTQY
>TRBV5-1|NA|TRBJ1-1
ASSLEATGPTEAF
>TRBV5-1|NA|TRBJ1-1
ASRSPDRINTEAF
>TRBV24-1|NA|TRBJ2-2
AASDRTNTGELF
>TRBV25-1|NA|TRBJ2-2
ASSELGGDYRNTGELF
>TRBV30|NA|TRBJ1-2
AWDVGTGSYGYT
>TRBV5-4|NA|TRBJ1-2
ASSPQDRFNYGYT
>TRBV12-5|once|TRBJ1-4
ASGLVLGQGLTGRNEKLF
>TRBV5-6|NA|TRBJ1-3
ASSPVPGSEKWAGNTIY
>TRBV7-6|NA|TRBJ2-5
ASRSSNQETQY
>TRBV11-2|NA|TRBJ2-3
ASSSHAGRGTDTQY
>TRBV27|NA|TRBJ1-1
ASRQGEYTEAF
>TRBV5-1|few|TRBJ1-1
ASSLGKRTEAF
>TRBV2|NA|TRBJ2-1
ASGDSATGGNEQF
>TRBV7-2|NA|TRBJ1-2
ASSADPGQRYYGYT
>TRBV30|NA|TRBJ2-2
AWKAGELF
>TRBV28|NA|TRBJ2-6
ASSLVGFSSGANVLT
>TRBV27|once|TRBJ1-6
ASSEVSGAYNSPLH
>TRBV11-2|few|TRBJ2-7
ASSPYVGYEQY
>TRBV24-1|NA|TRBJ1-5
ATSDLNQPQH
>TRBV14|NA|TRBJ2-3
ASSHPKIPGQEADTQY
>TRBV30|NA|TRBJ1-1
AWSVHPNTEAF
>TRBV27|NA|TRBJ2-7
ASGVTGAYEQY
>TRBV5-1|once|TRBJ2-5
ASSFVPGKETQY
>TRBV20-1|NA|TRBJ1-2
SARTLGQADYGYT
>TRBV12-3/TRBV12-4|NA|TRBJ2-5
ASRPDRENQETQY
>TRBV6-5|NA|TRBJ2-3
ASRRTGDTDTQY
>TRBV24-1|NA|TRBJ1-2
ATSEPGNYGYT
>TRBV7-2|few|TRBJ1-1
ASSLGAWTEAF
>TRBV12-3/TRBV12-4|NA|TRBJ2-3
ASSFLVGLTDTQY
>TRBV2|NA|TRBJ1-1
ASSEGQGGTEAF
>TRBV6-1|NA|TRBJ2-1
ASSAPIGEAYNEQF
>TRBV6-1|few|TRBJ1-5
ASSDPTGVSNQPQH
>TRBV27|NA|TRBJ2-7
ASSLLLAGGVREQY
>TRBV27|NA|TRBJ1-5
ASSDRGRAVQPQH
>TRBV24-1|NA|TRBJ2-2
ATSDLSEANTGELF
>TRBV5-6|NA|TRBJ2-3
ASSLALIETLDTQY
>TRBV4-1|NA|TRBJ2-5
ASSPRRGSGPSAANQETQY
>TRBV4-1|few|TRBJ1-1
ASSPQRGSGTEAF
>TRBV13|NA|TRBJ2-3
ASGTSGGVDTQY
>TRBV25-1|NA|TRBJ2-6
ASSGSGTGVLNRANVLT
>TRBV4-1|NA|TRBJ1-5
ASSQVSGQPQH
>TRBV20-1|NA|TRBJ1-1
SARDREVETEAF
>TRBV30|NA|TRBJ2-2
AWSEGSGELF